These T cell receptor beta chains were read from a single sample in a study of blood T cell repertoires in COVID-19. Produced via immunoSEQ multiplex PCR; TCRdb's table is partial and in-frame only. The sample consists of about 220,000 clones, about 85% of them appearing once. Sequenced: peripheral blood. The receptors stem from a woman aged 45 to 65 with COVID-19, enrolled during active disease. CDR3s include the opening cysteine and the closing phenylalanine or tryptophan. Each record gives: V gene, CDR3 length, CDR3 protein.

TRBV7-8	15	CASSSEGTMNTEAFF
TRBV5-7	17	CASSGTPGTSFPYEQYF
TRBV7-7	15	CASSLAGANTGELFF
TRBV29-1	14	CSFPGQGPFPEAFF
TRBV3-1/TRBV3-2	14	CASRDAGRAHGYTF
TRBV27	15	CASSFRGEGYYGYTF
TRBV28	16	CASSSQGTLGDEKLFF
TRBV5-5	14	CASSSYYSSGELFF
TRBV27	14	CASSFQGFGQPQHF
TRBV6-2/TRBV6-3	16	CASSHGQDPTNEKLFF
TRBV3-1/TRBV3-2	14	CASSLRQGRTEAFF
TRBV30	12	CAWRGDQEKLFF
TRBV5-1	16	CASSPRLAGGENEQFF
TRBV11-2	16	CASSLVPRLTYNEQFF
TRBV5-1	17	CASSLGGGAWSTDTQYF
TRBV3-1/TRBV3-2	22	CASSRILPLAGGPIVRTDTQYF
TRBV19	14	CASSQDRGGYGYTF
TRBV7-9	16	CASSSATTGGVGGYTF
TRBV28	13	CASSRGGGNEQFF
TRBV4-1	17	CASSHDPSGGGHNEQFF
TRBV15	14	CATSVTRGRGEAFF
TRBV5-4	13	CASSLEGLYGYTF